A single sample is the source of the 8 T cell receptor beta chains below, sequenced in a study of T-cell memory formation after mild COVID-19. TCRdb passed the 5' RACE reads through MiXCR, listing each CDR3 protein once. The sample holds fewer than 700,000 distinct CDR3 sequences, about a fifth seen once. Sequenced material: PBMCs or a T cell subset sorted from them (not recorded which). Receptors were obtained from an adult woman who had mild COVID-19 (a few samples of this study predate the infection). Cell type and time point are not known.

The sample holds a few counts of this clonotype. The rearrangement links TRBV7-8 to TRBJ1-3; D gene uncertain. Per germline, CDR1 SGHVS and CDR2 FQNEAQ. The CDR3 runs to 13 residues. Between the trimmed V and J ends, which lost 5 bases and 8 bases, there was a span of 13 bases. The CDR3 region has the DNA TGTGCCAGCAGCCCTCCCCAAGAGGACACCATATATTTT. Amino acid sequence: CASSPPQEDTIYF.

This chain uses TRBV7-9 with TRBJ2-1; tentatively, D is TRBD2 (6 bases). Trimming stripped 2 bases from V and 5 bases from J, with 10 bases between. Germline values: CDR1 SEHNR, CDR2 FQNEAQ (reference sequence). This CDR3 contains 14 residues. DNA of the CDR3: TGTGCCAGCAGCTTACCTAGCGTACACAATGAGCAGTTCTTC. Translated, it gives CASSLPSVHNEQFF.

The gene calls are TRBV3-1 and TRBJ2-1, with 9 bases fitting TRBD2. The V and J ends lost 0 bases and 7 bases, in that order; junction bases with no gene match: 10. CDR1 and CDR2 (germline): LGHDT, YNNKEL (reference sequence). The length of the CDR3 is 17 residues. The CDR3, as DNA: TGTGCCAGCAGCCAAGACTGGGCTAGCGGGATACAAAATGAGCAGTTCTTC. Its translation: CASSQDWASGIQNEQFF.

This clonotype was detected a few times. CDR3 in DNA: TGTGCCAGCAGTCCCGGAGTGCGGGACGGCGAGCAGTACTTC. This translates into CASSPGVRDGEQYF. The chain links TRBV6-6 to TRBJ2-7; a possible D gene is TRBD2 (6 bases). The V and J ends lost 5 bases and 6 bases respectively, with 17 bases between them. The CDR3 loop spans 14 amino acids. CDR1 is MNHNY and CDR2 is SVGAGI in the germline V gene (reference sequence).

The rearrangement links TRBV6-4 to TRBJ2-7, with 7 bases that match TRBD1. J was trimmed by 6 bases and V by 4 bases; bases with no gene match: 6. The CDR3 sequence is 13 residues long. The germline V gene has CDR1 MRHNA and CDR2 SNTAGT. The CDR3 here is CASSVDRLGEQYF. The DNA of the CDR3 is TGTGCCAGCAGTGTGGACAGGCTAGGCGAGCAGTACTTC.

This chain joins TRBV7-6 and TRBJ2-3; TRBD2 is a possible D gene (6 bases). V was clipped by 5 bases and J by 0 bases, with 21 bases between them. The CDR3 sequence is 18 residues long. Germline CDR1 reads SGHVS; CDR2 reads FNYEAQ. The CDR3 region has the DNA TGTGCCAGCAGCCAGCCTTTCAGCGGGTTGGGGAGCACAGATACGCAGTATTTT. Protein product: CASSQPFSGLGSTDTQYF.

This clonotype came up many times. The CDR3 nucleotides are TGCGCCAGCAGCGACGACGAACTAGCGGGGGGGCTTTCCTACAATGAGCAGTTCTTC. It yields the protein CASSDDELAGGLSYNEQFF. This rearrangement joins TRBV5-1 to TRBJ2-1, with TRBD2 identical over 13 bases. The CDR3 contains 19 residues. The trim removed 4 bases at V and 1 base at J, leaving 11 bases unmatched. Germline V gene sequence: CDR1 SGHRS, CDR2 YFSETQ.

The table lists this clonotype with a few counts. The genes are TRBV11-2 and TRBJ2-7, with D maybe TRBD2 (5 bases). Per the germline V gene, CDR1 is SGHAT and CDR2 is FQNNGV. Trimming left V 3 bases short and J 2 bases short, with 14 bases between. The CDR3 contains 15 residues. In DNA form, the CDR3 reads TGTGCCAGCAGCTTCGGACTCCCAGGTACCTACGAGCAGTACTTC. Encoded protein: CASSFGLPGTYEQYF.